The text below deals with one T cell receptor beta chain. The data were taken from a study of T cell clones after liver transplantation. Study in general: Post-transplant blood was tracked for graft-donor-reactive T cell clones identified in a pre-transplant mixed lymphocyte reaction.

Profiled with immunoSEQ multiplex PCR; TCRdb holds only in-frame clones, not every one. The sample has 75,000 to 95,000 clones; around four fifths are singletons. V was cut by 3 bases and J by 1 base, with 10 bases left in between. This CDR3 comprises 16 residues. CDR1 is MNHNS, CDR2 SASEGT, per germline. The chain employs TRBV6-1 and TRBJ2-6; the D is unclear. Sequenced material: CD4+ T cells from blood, taken at the 22-month timepoint. The receptor comes from a human patient who received a liver transplant. Some T cells may originate from the graft donor. CDR3 sequence: CASSEFSGSGANVLTF. CDR3 bases: TGTGCCAGCAGTGAGTTTTCGGGTTCTGGGGCCAACGTCCTGACTTTC.